The sequence of this T cell receptor beta chain was determined in a study of cytomegalovirus exposure and HLA in healthy donors. This CDR3 region has 18 residues. From germline, CDR1 is SNHLY and CDR2 FYNNEI. V was clipped by 0 bases and J by 0 bases, with 17 bases between them. The PCR made use of 60 Vbeta and 13 Jbeta primers. TCRdb's table, derived via immunoSEQ multiplex PCR, lists solely in-frame clones and lacks some. The table for this sample gives approximately 140,000 clones. In the case of this clone: Its antigen is unknown.

Findings and caveats of the study: An analysis that came later showed most CMV-associated TCR beta chains appearing HLA-restricted. Donors were assumed by presence/absence analyses to have roughly uniform sequencing depth. The study reported that TCR beta sequences accurately predicted HLA-A and HLA-B alleles in most subjects.

Sequencing was performed on PBMCs. The chain combines TRBV2 with TRBJ1-2; D is perhaps TRBD1 (5 bases). This TCR was sampled from a woman aged 18-30 years in good health and CMV-seronegative. The CDR3 nucleotides read TGTGCCAGCAGTGAAGCGGGGATGGGGGGGAAGGCTAACTATGGCTACACCTTC. This encodes CASSEAGMGGKANYGYTF.